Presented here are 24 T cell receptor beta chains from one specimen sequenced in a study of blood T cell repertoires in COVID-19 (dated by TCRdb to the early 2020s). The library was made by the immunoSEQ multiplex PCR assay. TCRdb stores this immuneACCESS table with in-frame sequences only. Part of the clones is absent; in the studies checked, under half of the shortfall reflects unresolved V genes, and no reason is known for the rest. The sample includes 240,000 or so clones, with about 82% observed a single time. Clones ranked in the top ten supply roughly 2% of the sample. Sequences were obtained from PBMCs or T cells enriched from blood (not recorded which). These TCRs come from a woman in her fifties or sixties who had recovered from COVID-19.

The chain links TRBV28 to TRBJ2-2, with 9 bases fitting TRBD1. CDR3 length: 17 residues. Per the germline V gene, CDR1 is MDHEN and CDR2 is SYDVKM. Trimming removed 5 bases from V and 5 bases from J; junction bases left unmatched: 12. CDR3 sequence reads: CASSPSSGTGPTGELFF. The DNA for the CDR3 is TGTGCCAGCAGTCCATCTTCCGGGACAGGGCCTACCGGGGAGCTGTTTTTT.

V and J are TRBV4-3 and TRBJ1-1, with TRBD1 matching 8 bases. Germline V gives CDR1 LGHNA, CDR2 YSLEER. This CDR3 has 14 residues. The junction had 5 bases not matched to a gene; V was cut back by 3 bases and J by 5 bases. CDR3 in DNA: TGCGCCAGCAGCCAGGACAGGGCGGGAACTGAAGCTTTCTTT. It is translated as CASSQDRAGTEAFF.

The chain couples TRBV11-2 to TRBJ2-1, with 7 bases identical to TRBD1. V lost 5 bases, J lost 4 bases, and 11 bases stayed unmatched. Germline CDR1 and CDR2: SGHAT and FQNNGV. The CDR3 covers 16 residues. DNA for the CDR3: TGTGCCAGCAGCCAAATGGCAGGGGGTTTGTACAATGAGCAGTTCTTC. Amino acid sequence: CASSQMAGGLYNEQFF.

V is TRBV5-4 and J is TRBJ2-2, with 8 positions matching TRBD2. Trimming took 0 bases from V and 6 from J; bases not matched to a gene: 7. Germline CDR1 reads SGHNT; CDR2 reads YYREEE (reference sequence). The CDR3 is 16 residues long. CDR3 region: CASSLGGAGAAGELFF. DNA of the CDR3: TGTGCCAGCAGCTTGGGGGGAGCGGGGGCGGCCGGGGAGCTGTTTTTT.

The CDR3 spells CASSSNGQGDQPQHF. The CDR3 nucleotides are TGTGCCAGCAGCTCCAACGGGCAGGGGGATCAGCCCCAGCATTTT. The chain joins TRBV5-4 to TRBJ1-5; TRBD1 matches 7 bases. V was clipped by 3 bases and J by 5 bases; unmatched bases: 8. Germline CDR1 and CDR2: SGHNT and YYREEE (reference sequence). This CDR3 has 15 amino acids.

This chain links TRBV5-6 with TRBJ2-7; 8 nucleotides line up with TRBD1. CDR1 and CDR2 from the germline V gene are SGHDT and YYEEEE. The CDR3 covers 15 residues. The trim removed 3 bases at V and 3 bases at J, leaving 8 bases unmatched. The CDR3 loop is CASSSRDRKNYEQYF. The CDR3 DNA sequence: TGTGCCAGCAGCTCCCGGGACAGGAAAAACTACGAGCAGTACTTC.

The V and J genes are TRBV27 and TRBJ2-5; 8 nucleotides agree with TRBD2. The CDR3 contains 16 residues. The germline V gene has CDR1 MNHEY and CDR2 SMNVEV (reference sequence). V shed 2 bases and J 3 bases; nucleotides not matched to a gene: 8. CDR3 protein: CASSLLGGAGEETQYF. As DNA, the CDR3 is TGTGCCAGCAGTTTACTCGGGGGGGCCGGGGAAGAGACCCAGTACTTC.

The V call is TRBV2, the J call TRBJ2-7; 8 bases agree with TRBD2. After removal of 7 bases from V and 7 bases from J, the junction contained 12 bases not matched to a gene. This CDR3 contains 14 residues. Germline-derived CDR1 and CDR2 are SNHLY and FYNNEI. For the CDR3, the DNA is TGTGCCAGCACCCCGGCCGGGGGGGCGCGTGAGCAGTACTTC. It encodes CASTPAGGAREQYF.

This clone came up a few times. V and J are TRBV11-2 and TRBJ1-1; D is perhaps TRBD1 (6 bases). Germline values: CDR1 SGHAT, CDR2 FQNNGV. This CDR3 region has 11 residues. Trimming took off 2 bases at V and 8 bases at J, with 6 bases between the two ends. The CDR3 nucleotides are TGTGCCAGCAGCTTAAGGGGGGAAGCTTTCTTT. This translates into CASSLRGEAFF.

As DNA, the CDR3 is TGCAGCGGTGGCACCTCGAACACTGAAGCTTTCTTT. Protein sequence: CSGGTSNTEAFF. V is TRBV29-1 and J is TRBJ1-1; D gene unclear. Trimming took 7 bases from V and 1 from J, leaving 10 bases between them. This CDR3 spans 12 amino acids. From germline, CDR1 is SQVTM and CDR2 ANQGSEA.

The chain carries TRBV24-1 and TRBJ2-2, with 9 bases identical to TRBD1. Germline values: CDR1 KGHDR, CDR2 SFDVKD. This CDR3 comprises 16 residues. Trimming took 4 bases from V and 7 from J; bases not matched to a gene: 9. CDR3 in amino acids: CATSEAPGQGGGELFF. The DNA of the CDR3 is TGTGCCACCAGTGAAGCTCCGGGACAGGGTGGCGGGGAGCTGTTTTTT.

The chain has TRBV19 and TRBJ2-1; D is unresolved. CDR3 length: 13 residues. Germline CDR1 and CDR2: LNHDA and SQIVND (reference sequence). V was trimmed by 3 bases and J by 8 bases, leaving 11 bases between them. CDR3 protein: CASSIHSVDEQFF. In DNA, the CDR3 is TGTGCCAGTAGTATTCATTCAGTGGATGAGCAGTTCTTC.

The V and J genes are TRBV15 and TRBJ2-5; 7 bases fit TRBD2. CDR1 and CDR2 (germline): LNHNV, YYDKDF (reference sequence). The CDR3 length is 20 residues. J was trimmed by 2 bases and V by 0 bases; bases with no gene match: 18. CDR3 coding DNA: TGTGCCACCAGCAGAGAGGGCGGTCGAGGTAGGCTAGCGGTTCAAGAGACCCAGTACTTC. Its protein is CATSREGGRGRLAVQETQYF.

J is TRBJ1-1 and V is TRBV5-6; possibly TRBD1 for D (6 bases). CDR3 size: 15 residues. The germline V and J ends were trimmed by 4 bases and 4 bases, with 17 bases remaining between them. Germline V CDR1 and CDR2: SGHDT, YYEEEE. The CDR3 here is CASSQEKGVGTEAFF. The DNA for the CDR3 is TGTGCCAGCAGCCAAGAAAAGGGGGTGGGCACTGAAGCTTTCTTT.

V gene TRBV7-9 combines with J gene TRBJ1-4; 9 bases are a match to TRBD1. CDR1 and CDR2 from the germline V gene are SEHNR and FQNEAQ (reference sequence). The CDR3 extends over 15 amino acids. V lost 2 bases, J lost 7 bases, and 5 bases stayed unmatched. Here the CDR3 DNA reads TGTGCCAGCAGCTTATACACAGGGGGCTTTGAAAAACTGTTTTTT. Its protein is CASSLYTGGFEKLFF.

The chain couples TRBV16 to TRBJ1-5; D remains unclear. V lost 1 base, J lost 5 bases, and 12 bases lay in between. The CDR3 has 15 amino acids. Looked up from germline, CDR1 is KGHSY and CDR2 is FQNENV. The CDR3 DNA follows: TGTGCCAGCAGCCAATGGTCCCAAGCCGATCAGCCCCAGCATTTT. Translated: CASSQWSQADQPQHF.

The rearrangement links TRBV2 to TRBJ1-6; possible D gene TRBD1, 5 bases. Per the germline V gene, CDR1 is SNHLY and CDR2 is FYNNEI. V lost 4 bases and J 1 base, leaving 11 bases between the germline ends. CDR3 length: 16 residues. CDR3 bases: TGTGCCAGCAGTGTTGGCGGGGGGTCCTATAATTCACCCCTCCACTTT. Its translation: CASSVGGGSYNSPLHF.

CDR3 amino acids: CASSRTVNEKLFF. The CDR3 DNA sequence: TGTGCCAGCAGCCGGACAGTAAATGAAAAACTGTTTTTT. This chain links TRBV11-3 with TRBJ1-4, with D perhaps TRBD1 (6 bases). Looked up from germline, CDR1 is SGHNT and CDR2 is YENEEA. CDR3 size: 13 residues. The V gene lost 5 bases and the J gene lost 5 bases, with 9 bases spanning the gap.

This CDR3 is CSVEGHFQETQYF. The CDR3 DNA reads TGCAGCGTTGAAGGGCATTTCCAAGAGACCCAGTACTTC. The V gene is TRBV29-1, the J gene TRBJ2-5; D is uncertain. V was cut by 1 base and J by 1 base, with 7 bases left in between. Germline loops: CDR1 SQVTM, CDR2 ANQGSEA. The length of the CDR3 is 13 residues.

CDR3 residues: CASRPGARGAEQYF. DNA of the CDR3: TGTGCCAGCAGGCCAGGGGCCCGAGGGGCCGAGCAGTACTTC. The rearrangement links TRBV28 to TRBJ2-7, with a weak D call TRBD1 (6 bases). This CDR3 is 14 amino acids long. V was trimmed by 6 bases and J by 6 bases, leaving 18 bases between them. The V gene's germline CDR1 is MDHEN and CDR2 SYDVKM.

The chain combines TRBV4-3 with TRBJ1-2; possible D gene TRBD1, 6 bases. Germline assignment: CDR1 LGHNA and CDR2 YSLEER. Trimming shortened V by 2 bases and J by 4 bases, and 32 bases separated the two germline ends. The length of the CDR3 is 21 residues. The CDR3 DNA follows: TGCGCCAGCAGCCAACATACCGACCTACAGTTCTCAGGGGTTGGACCCTATGGCTACACCTTC. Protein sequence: CASSQHTDLQFSGVGPYGYTF.

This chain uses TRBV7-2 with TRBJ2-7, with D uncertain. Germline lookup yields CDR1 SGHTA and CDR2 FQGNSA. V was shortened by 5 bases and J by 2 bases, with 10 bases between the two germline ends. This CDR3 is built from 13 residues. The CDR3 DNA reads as TGTGCCAGCAGCCCCGGGTGGGCCTACGAGCAGTACTTC. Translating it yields CASSPGWAYEQYF.

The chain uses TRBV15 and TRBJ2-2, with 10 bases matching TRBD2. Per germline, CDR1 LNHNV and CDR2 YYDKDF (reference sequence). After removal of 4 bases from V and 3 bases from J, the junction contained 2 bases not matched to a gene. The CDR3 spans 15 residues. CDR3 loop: CATSTSGGYTGELFF. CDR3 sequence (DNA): TGTGCCACCAGCACTAGCGGGGGCTACACCGGGGAGCTGTTTTTT. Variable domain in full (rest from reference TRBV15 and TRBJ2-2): DAMVIQNPRYQVTQFGKPVTLSCSQTLNHNVMYWYQQKSSQAPKLLFHYYDKDFNNEADTPDNFQSRRPNTSFCFLDIRSPGLGDTAMYLCATSTSGGYTGELFFGEGSRLTVL.

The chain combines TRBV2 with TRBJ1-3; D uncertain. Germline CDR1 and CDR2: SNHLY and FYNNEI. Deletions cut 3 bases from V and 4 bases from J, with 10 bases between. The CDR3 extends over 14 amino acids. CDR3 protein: CASSDAGHGNTIYF. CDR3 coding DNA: TGTGCCAGCAGTGATGCTGGGCACGGAAACACCATATATTTT.